A single sample gave rise to the 8 T cell receptor beta chains below, sequenced in a study of breast tumors, draining lymph nodes, adjacent tissues (dated by TCRdb to the mid-2010s). Libraries came from multiplex PCR. The sequencer was an Illumina HiSeq 2000. The raw public data were reprocessed by TCRdb itself: fastp quality trimming at Q25, MiXCR clonotype calling, in-frame beta chains only. Rows matching on CDR3 protein sequence are summarized as one entry with the most common DNA and genes. A total of fewer than 15,000 distinct CDR3 sequences appear in this sample, around three fifths of them only once. Of the sample, under 55% falls within the top ten clones. Input material: tumor-adjacent breast tissue. These TCRs come from a female donor with breast cancer. Some clones in this sample may be carry-over from other donors' samples.

The genes are TRBV30 and TRBJ1-6; 9 nucleotides line up with TRBD1. The CDR3 covers 18 residues. Germline V gene sequence: CDR1 GTSNPN, CDR2 SVGIG (reference sequence). The V segment lost 1 base and the J segment 4 bases; nucleotides outside the gene matches: 11. The CDR3 nucleotides are TGTGCCTGGAGTGCCTCTCCCGGGACAGGGAATTATAATTCACCCCTCCACTTT. Protein: CAWSASPGTGNYNSPLHF.

There are a few counts of this clonotype. The V and J genes are TRBV5-1 and TRBJ2-7; D uncertain. The V gene's germline CDR1 is SGHRS and CDR2 YFSETQ. This CDR3 is 12 amino acids long. V was trimmed by 0 bases and J by 6 bases, leaving 7 bases between them. CDR3 residues: CASSLGTSEQYF. The CDR3 DNA follows: TGCGCCAGCAGCTTGGGTACCAGCGAGCAGTACTTC.

The chain is built from TRBV12-3 or TRBV12-4 and TRBJ1-2; a possible D gene is TRBD1 (6 bases). V shed 5 bases and J shed 4 bases, with 14 bases lying between them. This CDR3 has 14 residues. The DNA of the CDR3 is TGTGCCAGCAGTGCATCCGACAGGAGCTATGGCTACACCTTC. This encodes CASSASDRSYGYTF.

This chain joins TRBV10-3 and TRBJ1-2, with a weak D call TRBD1 (5 bases). This CDR3 spans 14 amino acids. Germline CDR1 reads ENHRY; CDR2 reads SYGVKD. Trimming shortened V by 7 bases and J by 6 bases, and 18 bases separated the two germline ends. The CDR3 reads CAITPRGESDGYTF. DNA of the CDR3: TGTGCCATCACCCCACGGGGGGAGTCGGATGGCTACACCTTC.

The chain couples TRBV5-6 to TRBJ2-7; TRBD1 matches at 7 bases. The length of the CDR3 is 12 residues. CDR1 and CDR2 (germline): SGHDT, YYEEEE. Trimming removed 2 bases from V and 5 bases from J; junction bases left unmatched: 1. CDR3 nucleotides: TGTGCCAGCAGCTTTGGGACAGACGAGCAGTACTTC. It encodes CASSFGTDEQYF.

A remark on this clonotype: The conserved final phenylalanine or tryptophan is absent from the CDR3, which likely points to a read error. It is unclear where the CDR3 begins or ends on the DNA, so no DNA is shown, and the CDR3 is as TCRdb lists it. The chain carries TRBV10-2 and TRBJ2-7; the table's D call of TRBD1 was not tested on the DNA. The germline V gene encodes CDR1 WSHSY and CDR2 SAAADI. The CDR3 is 14 amino acids in total, end residues counted. CDR3 amino acids: CASSEGGGGSGSSS.

The chain is built from TRBV2 and TRBJ2-7, with D tentatively TRBD1 or TRBD2 (5 bases each). The CDR3 covers 17 residues. Germline CDR1 reads SNHLY; CDR2 reads FYNNEI. The V end was cut by 6 bases, the J end by 0 bases, with 21 bases between. As DNA, the CDR3 is TGTGCCAGCAGGCTCCCCTCCGGGACGTGGAGCTCCTACGAGCAGTACTTC. Amino acid sequence: CASRLPSGTWSSYEQYF.

This clonotype was counted a single time. Mismatch with germline at one junction end may stem from a read error. The chain has TRBV25-1 and TRBJ2-7; D might be TRBD1 or TRBD2, each matching 5 bases. The CDR3 loop spans 13 amino acids. The germline gives CDR1 MGHDK, CDR2 SYGVNS. CDR3 in amino acids: CASSQVRDHEQYF. CDR3 in DNA: TGCGCCAGCAGCCAAGTCAGGGACCACGAGCAGTACTTC.